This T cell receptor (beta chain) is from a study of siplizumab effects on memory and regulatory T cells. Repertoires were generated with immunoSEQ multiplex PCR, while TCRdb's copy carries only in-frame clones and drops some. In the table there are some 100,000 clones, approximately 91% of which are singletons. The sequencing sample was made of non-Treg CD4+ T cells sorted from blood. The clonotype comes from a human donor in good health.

CDR3 nucleotide sequence: TGTGCCAGCAGCCGAGGGGGGTATAATGAAAAACTGTTTTTT. It encodes CASSRGGYNEKLFF. The chain couples TRBV7-8 to TRBJ1-4, with D perhaps matching TRBD1 (6 bases). Trimming stripped 5 bases from V and 4 bases from J, with 11 bases between. This CDR3 is built from 14 residues. Germline V CDR1 and CDR2: SGHVS, FQNEAQ.